This T cell receptor (beta chain) was recorded in a study of T cells expressing NK-cell markers. TCRdb re-called the 5' RACE reads and gives one entry per CDR3 protein, without DNA. This sample's clone table lists about 550,000 distinct CDR3 sequences. The material sequenced was blood T cells: a sorted CD56 or NKG2C T cell subset, CD4+ or CD8+ T cells, or bulk PBMC T cells (not recorded which). The clonotype comes from a man between 18 and 29 years old in good health.

The CDR3 reads CASSLERSGELFF. J is TRBJ2-2 and V is TRBV7-2. This CDR3 is 13 amino acids long. CDR1 and CDR2 (germline): SGHTA, FQGNSA.